This T cell receptor beta chain was sequenced for a study of T cell repertoires in cytomegalovirus infection. Study-wide background: The study used recently identified HLA-C-restricted and well-studied HLA-B-restricted CMV epitopes. It can be stated that public TCR beta signatures indicated CMV infection as well as a matching HLA type.

Via MiXCR, TCRdb re-called the reads, giving one row per CDR3 protein. The data hold hundreds of thousands of distinct CDR3 sequences, with about 42% observed a single time. V gave up 1 base and J gave up 4 bases, with 16 bases separating them. CDR3 length equals 17 residues. The V gene's germline CDR1 is LGHNA and CDR2 YSLEER. Study-level points and caveats: Individuals carrying CMV plus the relevant HLA were identified by cumulative frequency of public TCR beta families.

This clonotype was recorded a few times. Its antigen is still unknown. Source: cultured PBMCs, taken from culture after CMV antigen stimulation. The sequence came from a human donor in good health (CMV status not recorded). Some clones in this sample may be carry-over from other donors' samples. The gene calls are TRBV4-3 and TRBJ2-2; D possibly matches TRBD1 or TRBD2 (5 bases each). The CDR3 is CASSQGLGTTGTGELFF. In DNA, the CDR3 is TGCGCCAGCAGCCAAGGATTAGGGACCACGGGCACCGGGGAGCTGTTTTTT.